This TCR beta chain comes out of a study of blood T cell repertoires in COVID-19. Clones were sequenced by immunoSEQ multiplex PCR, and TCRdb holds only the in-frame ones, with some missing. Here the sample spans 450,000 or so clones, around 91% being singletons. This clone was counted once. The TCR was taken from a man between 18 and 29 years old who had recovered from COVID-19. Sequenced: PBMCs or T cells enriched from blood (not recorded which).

CDR3 loop: CASSFGGGLETQYF. CDR3 DNA sequence: TGTGCCAGCAGCTTTGGCGGGGGTCTCGAGACCCAGTACTTC. The V gene is TRBV5-4, the J gene TRBJ2-5; 7 bases align to TRBD2. V lost 2 bases to trimming and J lost 5 bases; unmatched junction nucleotides: 6. The CDR3 consists of 14 residues. Germline CDR1 is SGHNT and CDR2 is YYREEE (reference sequence).